These 3 T cell receptor beta chains originate from one sample sequenced in a study of shared clonotypes between healthy human individuals. The repertoire was sequenced with immunoSEQ multiplex PCR; TCRdb's copy has only in-frame clones and lacks some. Of roughly 590,000 clones in the sample, less than 97% are singletons; the top ten hold 0.11%. Naivety among CD8 cells was defined by CD45RO negativity and positive CCR7 selection, thereby excluding terminally differentiated effector memory CD45RA+ cells. Sequenced input: naive CD8+ T cells sorted from blood. The receptors were sampled from a woman in her 30s in good health.

Remarks on this clone: Other nucleotide sequences in the sample specify the same CDR3. This chain links TRBV4-1 with TRBJ1-2; maybe TRBD1 (5 bases). Trimming cost V 1 base and J 4 bases, with 7 bases left between them. Germline V gene lookup returns CDR1 MGHRA and CDR2 YSYEKL. The CDR3 contains 13 residues. The DNA for the CDR3 is TGCGCCAGCAGCCAAGTCGGGGGCTATGGCTACACCTTC. Its translation is CASSQVGGYGYTF.

This clone appeared a single time. Different DNA sequences within this sample yield the same CDR3. V gene TRBV19 combines with J gene TRBJ2-7, with D uncertain. CDR1 is LNHDA and CDR2 is SQIVND in the germline V gene (reference sequence). This CDR3 comprises 13 residues. V was pared by 2 bases and J by 0 bases, with 5 bases between. The CDR3 spells CASSISSSYEQYF. The CDR3 bases are TGTGCCAGTAGTATATCAAGCTCCTACGAGCAGTACTTC.

The rearrangement links TRBV11-1 to TRBJ1-1; no reliable D call. This CDR3 is 10 amino acids long. Trimming cost V 7 bases and J 5 bases, with 5 bases left between them. CDR1 and CDR2 from the germline V gene are SGHAT and FQDESV (reference sequence). CDR3 amino acids: CASTPTEAFF. CDR3 coding DNA: TGTGCCAGCACCCCTACTGAAGCTTTCTTT.